In its sample, the clone carrying this TCR beta chain was seen a few times. The data belong to a study of T cells in Graves' hyperthyroidism and ophthalmopathy. Trimming took 7 bases from V and 0 from J, leaving 11 bases between them. The CDR3 is made up of 14 amino acids. Germline CDR1 is LNHDA and CDR2 is SQIVND (reference sequence). Amplification of TCR beta CDR3 regions used RNA as the template. RT-PCR in the first round (using the HTBI primer set) targeted the TCR CDR3. TCRdb fed the multiplex PCR reads into MiXCR, producing one record per CDR3 protein. This sample yields a few hundred thousand distinct CDR3 sequences, of which 15% to 20% are seen a single time; approximately 30% belongs to the top ten.

The TCR comes from a woman between 25 and 40 years old with Graves' ophthalmopathy. The chain combines TRBV19 with TRBJ2-3, with D perhaps matching TRBD2 (5 bases). The sequenced material came from blood. The CDR3 spells CASTPRTSTDTQYF. The CDR3 nucleotides read TGTGCCAGTACCCCCCGGACTAGCACAGATACGCAGTATTTT.